These 13 T cell receptor beta chains came from one sample sequenced in a study of T cells after yellow fever vaccination. TCRdb used MiXCR to reprocess the 5' RACE reads, holding one entry per CDR3 protein. This sample has 450,000 to 600,000 distinct CDR3 sequences, with about 17% found just once. The source material was PBMCs, sampled less than 6 days after the first yellow fever vaccination. Receptors were obtained from a young man who received the YFV17D yellow fever vaccine.

The chain recombines TRBV5-1 with TRBJ1-1; 8 nucleotides line up with TRBD1. Per germline, CDR1 SGHRS and CDR2 YFSETQ. There are 16 residues in the CDR3. V dropped 6 bases and J dropped 4; count of bases not matched to a gene: 14. CDR3 DNA: TGCGCCAGCACCCAACTGGTATTAACAGGGGGCACTGAAGCTTTCTTT. Encoded protein: CASTQLVLTGGTEAFF.

This chain links TRBV20-1 with TRBJ1-2; D is undetermined. The CDR3 runs to 15 residues. Germline assignment: CDR1 DFQATT and CDR2 SNEGSKA (reference sequence). Trimming pared 0 bases from V and 4 bases from J, leaving 15 bases between. The CDR3 spells CSARDRRSASYGYTF. The CDR3, as DNA: TGCAGTGCTAGAGATCGGCGTTCGGCTAGCTATGGCTACACCTTC.

This clonotype was observed a single time. V and J are TRBV4-1 and TRBJ2-2; D remains ambiguous. Trimming pared 0 bases from V and 6 bases from J, leaving 8 bases between. Germline loops: CDR1 MGHRA, CDR2 YSYEKL. The CDR3 is made up of 14 amino acids. The CDR3 is CASSQDNRAGELFF. The DNA of the CDR3 is TGCGCCAGCAGCCAAGATAATCGGGCCGGGGAGCTGTTTTTT.

The J gene is TRBJ2-1, the V gene TRBV29-1, with TRBD2 as a possible D gene (7 bases). Germline CDR1 SQVTM, CDR2 ANQGSEA. V shed 6 bases and J shed 8 bases, with 17 bases lying between them. The CDR3 runs to 13 residues. This CDR3 reads CSVRGGGADEQFF. CDR3 sequence (DNA): TGCAGCGTACGAGGGGGGGGTGCCGATGAGCAGTTCTTC.

V gene TRBV20-1 combines with J gene TRBJ2-3, with no clear D. This CDR3 spans 15 amino acids. The germline V and J ends were trimmed by 3 bases and 7 bases, with 20 bases remaining between them. Germline V gene data show CDR1 as DFQATT and CDR2 as SNEGSKA (reference sequence). The CDR3 protein is CSARIRPNQGNTQYF. CDR3 DNA: TGCAGTGCTAGGATAAGGCCCAATCAAGGGAATACGCAGTATTTT.

This chain links TRBV20-1 with TRBJ2-3, with 8 bases matching TRBD2. V was pared by 3 bases and J by 4 bases, with 12 bases of the junction left unmatched. The CDR3 has 16 residues. Germline V gene sequence: CDR1 DFQATT, CDR2 SNEGSKA (reference sequence). As DNA, the CDR3 is TGCAGTGCTAGGTCTCGGCGGGGGGCGGCCGCAGATACGCAGTATTTT. This codes for CSARSRRGAAADTQYF.

This clonotype was recorded a few times. V gene TRBV19 combines with J gene TRBJ1-4, with D uncertain. The CDR3 consists of 11 residues. V shed 7 bases and J shed 7 bases, with 7 bases lying between them. CDR1 is LNHDA, CDR2 SQIVND, per germline (reference sequence). CDR3 amino acids: CASNVGEKLFF. The CDR3 DNA follows: TGTGCCAGTAATGTAGGTGAAAAACTGTTTTTT.

This clonotype was seen only once. This chain connects TRBV18 to TRBJ1-2; D possibly corresponds to TRBD1 (5 bases). In germline, CDR1 is KGHSH, CDR2 LQKENI. V lost 0 bases and J 3 bases, leaving 14 bases between the germline ends. The CDR3 totals 16 residues. The CDR3 DNA is TGTGCCAGCTCACCACCGTCCAGGGATGGGTACTATGGCTACACCTTC. This gives the protein CASSPPSRDGYYGYTF.

The chain recombines TRBV7-2 with TRBJ1-6, with 7 positions matching TRBD1. V was clipped by 6 bases and J by 5 bases; unmatched bases: 4. CDR1 and CDR2 from the germline V gene are SGHTA and FQGNSA. This CDR3 spans 14 amino acids. This CDR3 reads CASRRQGDNSPLHF. The CDR3 DNA reads as TGTGCCAGCAGAAGACAGGGAGATAATTCACCCCTCCACTTT.

This clonotype came up many times. This rearrangement joins TRBV5-1 to TRBJ1-4; tentative D call: TRBD1 (5 bases). CDR1 and CDR2 (germline): SGHRS, YFSETQ. The CDR3 loop spans 14 amino acids. The germline V and J ends were trimmed by 4 bases and 6 bases, with 13 bases remaining between them. The CDR3 DNA is TGCGCCAGCAGCATGTCCGGGACGGATGAAAAACTGTTTTTT. It specifies CASSMSGTDEKLFF.

The chain combines TRBV7-2 with TRBJ2-1; D may be TRBD2 (5 bases). The CDR3 has 13 amino acids. The germline CDR1 and CDR2 sequences are SGHTA and FQGNSA. The V end lost 5 bases, the J end lost 7 bases, and 12 bases lay between the germline ends. DNA for the CDR3: TGTGCCAGCAGCGCTTGGAGAGGGAATGAGCAGTTCTTC. As protein: CASSAWRGNEQFF.

The CDR3 DNA follows: TGCGCCAGCAGCCAAGATGGGGAGGGAGAGAGGGAGACCCAGTACTTC. Its protein product is CASSQDGEGERETQYF. The chain combines TRBV4-3 with TRBJ2-5; 7 nucleotides match TRBD2. This CDR3 spans 16 amino acids. The germline V gene has CDR1 LGHNA and CDR2 YSLEER. V lost 0 bases, J lost 5 bases, and 9 bases stayed unmatched.

The gene calls are TRBV7-2 and TRBJ1-2; D possibly corresponds to TRBD1 (5 bases). Germline lookup yields CDR1 SGHTA and CDR2 FQGNSA. V dropped 5 bases and J dropped 5 bases, with 15 bases sitting between them. This CDR3 has 14 amino acids. The CDR3 is CASSAYGTDYGYTF. The DNA of the CDR3 is TGTGCCAGCAGCGCGTACGGGACGGATTATGGCTACACCTTC.